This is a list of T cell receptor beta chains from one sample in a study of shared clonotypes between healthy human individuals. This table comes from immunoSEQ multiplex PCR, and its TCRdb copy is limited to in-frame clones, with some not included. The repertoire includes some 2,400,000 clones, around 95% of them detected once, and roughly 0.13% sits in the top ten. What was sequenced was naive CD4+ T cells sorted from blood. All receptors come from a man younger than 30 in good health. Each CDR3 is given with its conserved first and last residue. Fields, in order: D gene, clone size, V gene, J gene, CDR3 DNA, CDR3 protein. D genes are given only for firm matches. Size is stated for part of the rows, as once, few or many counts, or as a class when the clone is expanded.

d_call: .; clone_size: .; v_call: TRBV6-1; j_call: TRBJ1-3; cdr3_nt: TGTGCCAGCACCTTAAGCTCTGGAAACACCATATATTTT; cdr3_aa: CASTLSSGNTIYF
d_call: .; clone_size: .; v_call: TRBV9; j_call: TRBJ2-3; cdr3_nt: TGTGCCAGCAGCGTAGGGCGGGACACAGATACGCAGTATTTT; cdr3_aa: CASSVGRDTDTQYF
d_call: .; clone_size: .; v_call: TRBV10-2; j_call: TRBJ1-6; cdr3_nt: TGCGCCAGCAGTGAGTCATGGGGGGAGAATTCACCCCTCCACTTT; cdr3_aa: CASSESWGENSPLHF
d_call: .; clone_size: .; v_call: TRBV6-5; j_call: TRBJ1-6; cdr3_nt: TGTGCCACCAGACGGGGGGCGCCCTATAATTCACCCCTCCACTTT; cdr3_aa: CATRRGAPYNSPLHF
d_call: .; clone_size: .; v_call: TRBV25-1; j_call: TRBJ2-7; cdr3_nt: TGTGCCAGCAGTTTCTTAGCCTACGAGCAGTACTTC; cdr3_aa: CASSFLAYEQYF
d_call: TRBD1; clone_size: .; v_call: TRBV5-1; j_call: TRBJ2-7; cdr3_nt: TGCGCCAGCAGCTCGGGGACCGGGACAGGGGCCTACGAGCAGTACTTC; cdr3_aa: CASSSGTGTGAYEQYF
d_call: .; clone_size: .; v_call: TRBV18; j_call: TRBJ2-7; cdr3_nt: TGTGCCAGCTCTCCGACCGGGACCGACTACGAGCAGTACTTC; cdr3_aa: CASSPTGTDYEQYF
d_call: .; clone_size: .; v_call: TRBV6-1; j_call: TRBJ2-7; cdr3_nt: TGTGCCAGCAGTGAAGGCGGGGTAGGGCAGTACTTC; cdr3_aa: CASSEGGVGQYF
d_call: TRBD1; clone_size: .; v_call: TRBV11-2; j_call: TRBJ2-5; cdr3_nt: TGTGCCAGCAGCTTAGCGGGCAGGGGGCTTCAAGAGACCCAGTACTTC; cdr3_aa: CASSLAGRGLQETQYF
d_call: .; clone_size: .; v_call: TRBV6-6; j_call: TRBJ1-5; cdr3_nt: TGTGCCAGCAGACTGACCGGAACTAGCAATCAGCCCCAGCATTTT; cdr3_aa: CASRLTGTSNQPQHF
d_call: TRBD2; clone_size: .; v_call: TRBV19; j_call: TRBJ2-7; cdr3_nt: TGTGCCAGTAGTTGGGGACTAGCGGGAAGCGAGCAGTACTTC; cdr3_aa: CASSWGLAGSEQYF
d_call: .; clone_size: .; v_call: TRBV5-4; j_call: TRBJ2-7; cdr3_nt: TGTGCCAGCAGCTTGGGCGGGGTTAGCTCCTACGAGCAGTACTTC; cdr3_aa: CASSLGGVSSYEQYF
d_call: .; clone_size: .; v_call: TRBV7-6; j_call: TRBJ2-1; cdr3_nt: TGTGCCAGCAACCAAGTTCCCCAATCCAATGAGCAGTTCTTC; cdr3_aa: CASNQVPQSNEQFF
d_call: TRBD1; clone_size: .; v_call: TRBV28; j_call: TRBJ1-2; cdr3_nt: TGTGCCAGCTTCCCCGGGACAGGCTATGGCTACACCTTC; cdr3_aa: CASFPGTGYGYTF
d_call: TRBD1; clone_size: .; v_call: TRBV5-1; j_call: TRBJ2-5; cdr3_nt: TGCGCCAGCAGCCTAGACAGGGGAGAGACCCAGTACTTC; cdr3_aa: CASSLDRGETQYF
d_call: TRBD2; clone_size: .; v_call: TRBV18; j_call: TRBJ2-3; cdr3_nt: TGTGCCAGCTCACTAGCGGGAGTTACAGATACGCAGTATTTT; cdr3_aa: CASSLAGVTDTQYF
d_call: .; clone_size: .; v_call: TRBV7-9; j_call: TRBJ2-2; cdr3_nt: TGTGCCAGCAGGTCAGAAGTGAACACCGGGGAGCTGTTTTTT; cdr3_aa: CASRSEVNTGELFF
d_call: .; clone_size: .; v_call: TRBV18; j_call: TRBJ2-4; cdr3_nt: TGTGCCAGCTCACCACTAAGGGGGGCAGATCAGTACTTC; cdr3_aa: CASSPLRGADQYF
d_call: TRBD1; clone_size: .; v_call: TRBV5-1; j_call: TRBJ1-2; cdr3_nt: TGCGCCAGCAGCAAGGACAGGGGATTTGGCTACACCTTC; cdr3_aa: CASSKDRGFGYTF
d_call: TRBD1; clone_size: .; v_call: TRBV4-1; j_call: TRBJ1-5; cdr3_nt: TGCGCCAGCAGTCGGGGACAGGGTGGTCAGCCCCAGCATTTT; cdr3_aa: CASSRGQGGQPQHF
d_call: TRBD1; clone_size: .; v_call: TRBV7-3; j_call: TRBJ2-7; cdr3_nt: TGTGCCAGCAGCCCCGGGACAGGGGGCGTCGAGCAGTACTTC; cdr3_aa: CASSPGTGGVEQYF
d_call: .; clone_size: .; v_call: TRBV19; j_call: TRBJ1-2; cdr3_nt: TGTGCCAGTAGTATAGGGCGACGGAACTATGGCTACACCTTC; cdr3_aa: CASSIGRRNYGYTF
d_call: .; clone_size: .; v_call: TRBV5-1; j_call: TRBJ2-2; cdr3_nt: TGCGCCAGCAGTCCCCCGGGCCTACCGGTCGGGGAGCTGTTTTTT; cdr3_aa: CASSPPGLPVGELFF
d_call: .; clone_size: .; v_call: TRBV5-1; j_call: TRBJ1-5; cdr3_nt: TGCGCCAGCAGCTTGGATGTCCAGGCCAATCAGCCCCAGCATTTT; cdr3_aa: CASSLDVQANQPQHF
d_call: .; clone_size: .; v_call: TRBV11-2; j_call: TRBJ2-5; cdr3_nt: TGTGCCAGCAGCTTAGGAAGGAACCAAGAGACCCAGTACTTC; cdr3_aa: CASSLGRNQETQYF
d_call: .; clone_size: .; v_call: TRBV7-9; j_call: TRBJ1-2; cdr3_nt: TGTGCCAGCAGCCAAAGAAAAGAGAGTCCTTCTAACTATGGCTACACCTTC; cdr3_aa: CASSQRKESPSNYGYTF
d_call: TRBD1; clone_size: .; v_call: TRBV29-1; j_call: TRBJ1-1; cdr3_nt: TGCAGCGTCGCTAACAGGGGCGGGAGCACTGAAGCTTTCTTT; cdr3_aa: CSVANRGGSTEAFF
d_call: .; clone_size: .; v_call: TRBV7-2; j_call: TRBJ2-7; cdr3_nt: TGTGCCAGCAGCTTAGTATTACTAGAGAGCGAGCAGTACTTC; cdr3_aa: CASSLVLLESEQYF
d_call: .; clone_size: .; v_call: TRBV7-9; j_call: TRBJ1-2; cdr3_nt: TGTGCCAGCAGCTTAGTGTCTCCAAACTATGGCTACACCTTC; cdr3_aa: CASSLVSPNYGYTF
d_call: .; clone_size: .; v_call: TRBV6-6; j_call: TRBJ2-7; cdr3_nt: TGTGCCAGCAGCCCAAGCTCCTACGAGCAGTACTTC; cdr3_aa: CASSPSSYEQYF
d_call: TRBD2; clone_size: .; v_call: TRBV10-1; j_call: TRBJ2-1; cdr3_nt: TGCGCCAGCATCTTAGCGGGAGGAGGCTCCTACAATGAGCAGTTCTTC; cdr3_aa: CASILAGGGSYNEQFF
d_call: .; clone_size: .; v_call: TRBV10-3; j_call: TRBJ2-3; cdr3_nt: TGTGCCATCAGTGAGTCAGCGACCCCCACTACGCAGTATTTT; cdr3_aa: CAISESATPTTQYF
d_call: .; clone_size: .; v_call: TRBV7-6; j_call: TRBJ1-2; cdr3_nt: TGTGCCAGCAGTGGCTCGACAGGCTATGGCTACACCTTC; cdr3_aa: CASSGSTGYGYTF
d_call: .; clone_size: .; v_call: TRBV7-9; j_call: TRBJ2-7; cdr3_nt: TGTGCCAGCAGCTTATACGCGGGGGCCTCCTACGAGCAGTACTTC; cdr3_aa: CASSLYAGASYEQYF
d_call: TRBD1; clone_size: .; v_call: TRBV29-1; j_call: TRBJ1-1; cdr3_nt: TGCAGCGTTAACAGGGGCACTGAAGCTTTCTTT; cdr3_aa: CSVNRGTEAFF
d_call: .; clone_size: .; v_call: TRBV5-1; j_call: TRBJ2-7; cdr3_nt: TGCGCCAGCAGCTCGGAGAACACCTACGAGCAGTACTTC; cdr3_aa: CASSSENTYEQYF
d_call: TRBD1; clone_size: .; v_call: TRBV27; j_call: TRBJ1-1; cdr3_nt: TGTGCCAGCAATCTCCGGGACAGGGGCACTGAAGCTTTCTTT; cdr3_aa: CASNLRDRGTEAFF
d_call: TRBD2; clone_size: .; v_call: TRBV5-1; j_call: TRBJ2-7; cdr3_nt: TGCGCCAGCAGCTTGAGGACGGGAGGCTACGAGCAGTACTTC; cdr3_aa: CASSLRTGGYEQYF
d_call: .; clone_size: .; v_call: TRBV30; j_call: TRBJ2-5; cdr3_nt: TGTGCCTGGAGTGTACTTCTCGGCCAAGAGACCCAGTACTTC; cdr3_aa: CAWSVLLGQETQYF
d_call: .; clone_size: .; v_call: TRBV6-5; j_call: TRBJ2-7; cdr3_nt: TGTGCCAGCAGTTACAGGGACGGCTCCTACGAGCAGTACTTC; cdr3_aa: CASSYRDGSYEQYF
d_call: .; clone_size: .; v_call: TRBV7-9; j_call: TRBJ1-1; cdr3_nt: TGTGCCAGCAGCTTTCCGGGACACCTGAACACTGAAGCTTTCTTT; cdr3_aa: CASSFPGHLNTEAFF
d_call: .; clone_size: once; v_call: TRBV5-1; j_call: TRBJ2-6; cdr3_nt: TGCGCCAGTGGAGGGAACTCTGGGGCCAACGTCCTGACTTTC; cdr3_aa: CASGGNSGANVLTF
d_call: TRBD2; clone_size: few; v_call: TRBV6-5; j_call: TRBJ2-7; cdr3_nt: TGTGCCAGCAGTAACCCCGGGAGGGCCAGCTACGAGCAGTACTTC; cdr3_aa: CASSNPGRASYEQYF
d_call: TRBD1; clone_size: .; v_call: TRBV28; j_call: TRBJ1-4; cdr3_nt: TGTGCCAGCAGTCAAAGGACAGGGTCGAGTGAAAAACTGTTTTTT; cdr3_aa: CASSQRTGSSEKLFF
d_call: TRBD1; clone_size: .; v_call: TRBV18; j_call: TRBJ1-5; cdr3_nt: TGTGCCAGCTCCCGGGCAGGGGGCGGTCAGCCCCAGCATTTT; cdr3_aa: CASSRAGGGQPQHF
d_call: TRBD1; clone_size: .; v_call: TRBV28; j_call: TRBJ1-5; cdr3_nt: TGTGCCAGCAGTTTACGACAGGGATCCCAGCATTTT; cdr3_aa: CASSLRQGSQHF
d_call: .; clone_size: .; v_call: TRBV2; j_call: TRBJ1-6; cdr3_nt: TGTGCCAGCAGACCTATACTGGGATCACCCCTCCACTTT; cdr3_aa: CASRPILGSPLHF